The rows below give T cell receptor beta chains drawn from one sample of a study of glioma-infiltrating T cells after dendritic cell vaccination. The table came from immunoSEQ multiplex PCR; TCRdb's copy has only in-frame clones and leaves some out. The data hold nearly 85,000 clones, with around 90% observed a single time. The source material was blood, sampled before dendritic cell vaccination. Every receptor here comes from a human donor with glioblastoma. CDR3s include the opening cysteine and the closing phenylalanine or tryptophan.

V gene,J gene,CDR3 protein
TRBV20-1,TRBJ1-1,CSVKGGAAFF
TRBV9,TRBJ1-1,CASSALGEPRTEAFF
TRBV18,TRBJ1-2,CASSSGQEGGYTF
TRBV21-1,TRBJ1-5,CASSTLREEGNQPQHF
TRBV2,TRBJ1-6,CASREGSAKSPLHF
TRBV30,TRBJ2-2,CAWRSGGGDAGELFF
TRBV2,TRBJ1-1,CASSEALPGRGAWTEAFF
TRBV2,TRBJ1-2,CASRKGGYYGYTF
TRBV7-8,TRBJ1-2,CASSAGQNYGYTF
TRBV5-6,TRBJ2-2,CASRGTGNTGELFF
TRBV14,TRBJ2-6,CASSQSGTRVFVGANVLTF
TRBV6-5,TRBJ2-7,CASRPGQGIYEQYF
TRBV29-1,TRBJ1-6,CSVGTGDYNSPLHF
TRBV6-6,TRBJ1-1,CASSPGMNTEAFF
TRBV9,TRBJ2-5,CASSTGGVQETQYF
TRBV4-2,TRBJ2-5,CASSQEGGEETQYF
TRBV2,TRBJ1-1,CASSESRNTEAFF
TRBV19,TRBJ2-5,CASTPAGAPDAQYF
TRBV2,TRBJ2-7,CASTLASGPGHEQYF
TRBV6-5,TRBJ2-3,CASTLWGQSTDTQYF
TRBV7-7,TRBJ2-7,CASSLGPGSSYEQYF
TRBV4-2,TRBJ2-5,CASSHGVQRGSQETQYF
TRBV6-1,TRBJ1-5,CASSVYGDGNQPQHF
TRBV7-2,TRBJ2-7,CASSRPEVSATYEQYF